These 28 T cell receptor beta chains share one sample of origin, sequenced in a study of cytomegalovirus exposure and HLA in healthy donors. The study ran its PCR with 60 Vbeta and 13 Jbeta primers. Repertoires were generated with immunoSEQ multiplex PCR, while TCRdb's copy carries only in-frame clones and drops some. This sample has about 140,000 clones; around 75% occur once, and the top ten carry about 3.1%. The sequenced material came from PBMCs. The origin of the receptors is a man aged 35 to 55 in good health and CMV-seronegative.

This clone was observed a few times. V is TRBV7-2 and J is TRBJ1-2; 8 bases align to TRBD1. Per germline, CDR1 SGHTA and CDR2 FQGNSA. V trimming: 1 base; J trimming: 1 base; junction bases outside the gene matches: 2. The CDR3 has 15 amino acids. CDR3 nucleotides: TGTGCCAGCAGCTTAGGACAGGGGCTTAACTATGGCTACACCTTC. As protein: CASSLGQGLNYGYTF.

The chain is built from TRBV29-1 and TRBJ1-2; possibly TRBD1 for D (6 bases). Germline lookup yields CDR1 SQVTM and CDR2 ANQGSEA. There are 13 residues in the CDR3. Trimming left V 7 bases short and J 3 bases short, with 15 bases between. The CDR3 coding sequence is TGCAGCGCCCCCGGGGGGGGCGACTATGGCTACACCTTC. Translated, it gives CSAPGGGDYGYTF.

This clone was seen a single time. The rearrangement links TRBV27 to TRBJ2-3; possible D gene TRBD2, 5 bases. The CDR3 totals 13 residues. Trimming took off 5 bases at V and 2 bases at J, with 8 bases between the two ends. CDR1 is MNHEY and CDR2 is SMNVEV in the germline V gene (reference sequence). DNA of the CDR3: TGTGCCAGCAGTCGAGCGGTCACAGATACGCAGTATTTT. This translates into CASSRAVTDTQYF.

The chain uses TRBV30 and TRBJ2-3, with D unclear. Trimming took 5 bases from V and 0 from J, leaving 15 bases between them. The CDR3 consists of 15 residues. Germline CDR1 is GTSNPN and CDR2 is SVGIG (reference sequence). DNA of the CDR3: TGTGCCTGGGGGCAGATGGCCGCTAGCACAGATACGCAGTATTTT. It specifies CAWGQMAASTDTQYF.

The chain is built from TRBV6-5 and TRBJ1-6; 8 bases match TRBD1. V was clipped by 2 bases and J by 8 bases; unmatched bases: 5. The CDR3 is 15 amino acids. Germline lookup yields CDR1 MNHEY and CDR2 SVGAGI. CDR3 bases: TGTGCCAGCAGTTACACGACAGGGGAGGATTCACCCCTCCACTTT. The encoded protein is CASSYTTGEDSPLHF.

On this clone: The sample contains more than one DNA sequence encoding this CDR3. The genes are TRBV28 and TRBJ2-7; tentatively, D is TRBD2 (5 bases). Germline V gives CDR1 MDHEN, CDR2 SYDVKM. The V end was cut by 3 bases, the J end by 4 bases, with 16 bases between. CDR3 length: 15 amino acids. CDR3 in amino acids: CASSFMGDPEYEQYF. As DNA, the CDR3 is TGTGCCAGCAGTTTCATGGGAGACCCTGAGTACGAGCAGTACTTC.

The V and J genes are TRBV18 and TRBJ2-7; D unclear. The CDR3 length is 14 residues. V was shortened by 3 bases and J by 4 bases, with 13 bases between the two germline ends. Germline loops: CDR1 KGHSH, CDR2 LQKENI. CDR3 amino acids: CASSPESRTYEQYF. The CDR3 DNA sequence: TGTGCCAGCTCACCGGAGAGTCGAACGTACGAGCAGTACTTC.

The CDR3 nucleotides are TGTGCCAGCAGCTTACTTAGCGGACCGACAGATACGCAGTATTTT. Translation gives CASSLLSGPTDTQYF. The gene calls are TRBV11-3 and TRBJ2-3; D may be TRBD2 (6 bases). Germline V gene data show CDR1 as SGHNT and CDR2 as YENEEA. The CDR3 is 15 amino acids. Between the trimmed V and J ends, which lost 2 bases and 3 bases, there was a span of 12 bases.

V usage is TRBV4-2 and J usage is TRBJ1-4; maybe TRBD1 (6 bases). Trimming took off 1 base at V and 1 base at J, with 7 bases between the two ends. The CDR3 runs 15 residues. Germline CDR1 LGHNA, CDR2 YNFKEQ. In nucleotides, the CDR3 is TGTGCCAGCAGCCAAGTGGACAGAACTAATGAAAAACTGTTTTTT. It translates to CASSQVDRTNEKLFF.

This chain uses TRBV7-2 with TRBJ2-7; 16 bases line up with TRBD2. Losses at the gene ends were 3 bases for V and 3 bases for J; bases not matched to a gene: 8. The CDR3 runs to 18 residues. CDR1 SGHTA and CDR2 FQGNSA come from the germline V gene. The DNA of the CDR3 is TGTGCCAGCAGCTTGGACTCGGGACTAGCGGGAGGGCGCTACGAGCAGTACTTC. This gives the protein CASSLDSGLAGGRYEQYF.

The V gene is TRBV6-5, the J gene TRBJ2-1; the D gene is possibly TRBD2 (6 bases). The V and J ends lost 5 bases and 5 bases respectively, with 13 bases between them. The CDR3 loop spans 14 amino acids. Per the germline V gene, CDR1 is MNHEY and CDR2 is SVGAGI. In DNA, the CDR3 is TGTGCCAGCAGTCGTCTGGCGGGGCACAATGAGCAGTTCTTC. The encoded protein is CASSRLAGHNEQFF.

The chain carries TRBV12-5 and TRBJ1-5, with D maybe TRBD1 (6 bases). The CDR3 consists of 15 residues. V lost 1 base to trimming and J lost 5 bases, with 12 bases between them. In germline, CDR1 is LGHNT, CDR2 FRNRAP. CDR3 in amino acids: CASGLGQVKDQPQHF. CDR3 sequence (DNA): TGTGCTAGTGGTTTGGGACAGGTGAAAGATCAGCCCCAGCATTTT.

The CDR3 DNA reads as TGTGCCAGCAGCCCCACCGGGGGGCTAGCGGGGTTGGAGCAGTTCTTC. Translation: CASSPTGGLAGLEQFF. The chain couples TRBV9 to TRBJ2-1; 9 bases are shared with TRBD2. The germline V gene has CDR1 SGDLS and CDR2 YYNGEE. Losses at the gene ends were 4 bases for V and 10 bases for J; bases not matched to a gene: 15. CDR3 size: 16 residues. The whole variable domain, filled in from reference TRBV9 and TRBJ2-1, reads DSGVTQTPKHLITATGQRVTLRCSPRSGDLSVYWYQQSLDQGLQFLIQYYNGEERAKGNILERFSAQQFPDLHSELNLSSLELGDSALYFCASSPTGGLAGLEQFFGPGTRLTVL.

This chain joins TRBV5-1 and TRBJ1-4, with D possibly matching TRBD1 (6 bases). This CDR3 spans 12 amino acids. Per germline, CDR1 SGHRS and CDR2 YFSETQ. V lost 6 bases and J lost 5, with 8 bases in between. In nucleotides, the CDR3 is TGCGCCAGCAAACAGGGAAATGAAAAACTGTTTTTT. It yields the protein CASKQGNEKLFF.

The DNA of the CDR3 is TGTGCCAGCAGTTACTCATACGTCGCCAACAGCTACGAGCAGTACTTC. Its protein product is CASSYSYVANSYEQYF. The chain joins TRBV6-6 to TRBJ2-7; the D is unclear. V shed 0 bases and J shed 3 bases, with 15 bases lying between them. Germline V gene lookup returns CDR1 MNHNY and CDR2 SVGAGI (reference sequence). The CDR3 consists of 16 residues.

About this clone: At one of its ends the junction is not consistent with the germline gene, which may arise from a read error. This chain connects TRBV7-7 to TRBJ2-1, with a weak D call TRBD2 (8 bases). This CDR3 comprises 16 residues. CDR1 and CDR2 from the germline V gene are SSHAT and FNYEAQ (reference sequence). In DNA, the CDR3 is TGTGCCAGTAGCTCCCGGGAGGGGGCCTCCTACAATGAGCAGTTCTTC. It encodes CASSSREGASYNEQFF. Full variable domain (outside the CDR3, taken from reference TRBV7-7 and TRBJ2-1): GAGVSQSPRYKVTKRGQDVTLRCDPISSHATLYWYQQALGQGPEFLTYFNYEAQPDKSGLPSDRFSAERPEGSISTLTIQRTEQRDSAMYRCASSSREGASYNEQFFGPGTRLTVL.

The chain couples TRBV28 to TRBJ2-7, with 11 positions matching TRBD1. From germline, CDR1 is MDHEN and CDR2 SYDVKM. This CDR3 has 15 residues. Trimming cost V 7 bases and J 3 bases; bases outside gene matches: 8. The CDR3 here is CASTPLGTGGYEQYF. CDR3 nucleotides: TGTGCCAGCACTCCTCTAGGGACAGGGGGCTACGAGCAGTACTTC.

This clone was picked up a small number of times. The chain employs TRBV28 and TRBJ1-1; 8 bases map to TRBD1. The germline V gene has CDR1 MDHEN and CDR2 SYDVKM. J gave up 1 base and V 4 bases, and 2 bases lay outside the gene matches. This CDR3 has 14 amino acids. This CDR3 reads CASSSTGGNTEAFF. The CDR3 DNA is TGTGCCAGCAGTTCCACAGGGGGGAACACTGAAGCTTTCTTT.

The chain carries TRBV28 and TRBJ2-7; possibly TRBD2 for D (6 bases). CDR3 length: 15 amino acids. Trimming removed 6 bases at V and 1 base at J, with 16 bases between. CDR1 is MDHEN and CDR2 is SYDVKM in the germline V gene. The CDR3 loop reads CASRLATGNSYEQYF. The DNA of the CDR3 is TGTGCCAGCAGACTAGCAACAGGTAATTCCTACGAGCAGTACTTC.

The gene calls are TRBV25-1 and TRBJ2-5; D uncertain. V was pared by 0 bases and J by 3 bases, with 8 bases between. CDR3 length equals 14 residues. Germline lookup yields CDR1 MGHDK and CDR2 SYGVNS. The DNA of the CDR3 is TGTGCCAGCAGTGAATATACCAGAAAAGAGACCCAGTACTTC. It translates to CASSEYTRKETQYF. The entire variable domain, with the rest obtained from reference TRBV25-1 and TRBJ2-5, is as follows: EADIYQTPRYLVIGTGKKITLECSQTMGHDKMYWYQQDPGMELHLIHYSYGVNSTEKGDLSSESTVSRIRTEHFPLTLESARPSHTSQYLCASSEYTRKETQYFGPGTRLLVL.

The chain is built from TRBV19 and TRBJ2-1; 8 positions match TRBD1. The CDR3 length is 15 residues. Germline CDR1 is LNHDA and CDR2 is SQIVND (reference sequence). The V and J ends lost 5 bases and 4 bases, in that order; junction bases with no gene match: 7. The CDR3 DNA follows: TGTGCCAGTAGTCCCTCCGACAGGGGTTACAATGAGCAGTTCTTC. Its translation: CASSPSDRGYNEQFF.

This rearrangement joins TRBV2 to TRBJ2-5; D ambiguous. This CDR3 has 11 residues. Trimming removed 6 bases from V and 3 bases from J, with 5 bases in between. CDR1 and CDR2 from the germline V gene are SNHLY and FYNNEI. DNA of the CDR3: TGTGCCAGCAGCATAGAAGAGACCCAGTACTTC. This sequence encodes CASSIEETQYF.

The chain is built from TRBV21-1 and TRBJ2-1; the table's TRBD2 call for D was not verified on the DNA. TRBV21-1 is a pseudogene locus. This CDR3 spans 14 amino acids. For the CDR3, the DNA is TGTGCCAGCAGCCCCCCCGGAGTGTGCAATGAGCAGTTCTTC. As protein: CASSPPGVCNEQFF.

Concerning this clone itself: At one end, the junction sequence differs from germline, possibly due to a read error. The J gene is TRBJ1-2, the V gene TRBV20-1; tentative D call: TRBD1 (5 bases). Germline CDR1 and CDR2: DFQATT and SNEGSKA (reference sequence). CDR3 length equals 11 residues. CDR3 nucleotide sequence: TGCAGTGCTAGAGTTCCTAGGGGTGCCGCCTTC. Protein sequence: CSARVPRGAAF.

In its sample, this clone was seen a few times. The DNA for the CDR3 is TGTGCCAGCAGCCCAAGAACTAGCGGGAGATCCAATGAGCAGTTCTTC. Encoded protein: CASSPRTSGRSNEQFF. This chain connects TRBV7-3 to TRBJ2-1; 11 bases agree with TRBD2. CDR1 and CDR2 from the germline V gene are SGHTA and FQGTGA. The CDR3 is 16 amino acids. Trimming cost V 5 bases and J 6 bases; bases outside gene matches: 9.

This clone was seen once. V usage is TRBV7-6 and J usage is TRBJ2-3, with TRBD1 identical over 7 bases. Trimming took 3 bases from V and 0 from J; bases not matched to a gene: 3. This CDR3 has 15 amino acids. Germline loops: CDR1 SGHVS, CDR2 FNYEAQ. CDR3 in amino acids: CASSFRDSSTDTQYF. The CDR3 bases are TGTGCCAGCAGCTTCCGGGACAGTAGCACAGATACGCAGTATTTT.

The chain couples TRBV6-6 to TRBJ2-2; possibly TRBD1 for D (6 bases). The CDR3 covers 14 residues. Germline V gene sequence: CDR1 MNHNY, CDR2 SVGAGI (reference sequence). The V end was cut by 9 bases, the J end by 0 bases, with 11 bases between. CDR3 residues: CARSGTTNTGELFF. The CDR3 coding sequence is TGTGCCAGGTCCGGGACAACGAACACCGGGGAGCTGTTTTTT.

V and J are TRBV15 and TRBJ1-5; no firm D call. The germline CDR1 and CDR2 sequences are LNHNV and YYDKDF (reference sequence). The CDR3 sequence is 17 residues long. Trimming took 7 bases from V and 5 from J, leaving 24 bases between them. CDR3 amino acids: CATTQHVIRRSHQPQHF. The DNA of the CDR3 is TGTGCCACCACCCAACACGTGATAAGGAGGTCCCATCAGCCCCAGCATTTT. The whole variable domain, filled in from reference TRBV15 and TRBJ1-5, reads DAMVIQNPRYQVTQFGKPVTLSCSQTLNHNVMYWYQQKSSQAPKLLFHYYDKDFNNEADTPDNFQSRRPNTSFCFLDIRSPGLGDTAMYLCATTQHVIRRSHQPQHFGDGTRLSIL.